The clone carrying this T cell receptor (beta chain) was picked up one time. The antigen remains unidentified. The record originates from a study of T cells in Graves' hyperthyroidism and ophthalmopathy. Template material for amplifying TCR beta CDR3 regions consisted of RNA transcripts. Initially, a first-round RT-PCR of the TCR CDR3 employed the HTBI primer set. TCRdb passed the multiplex PCR reads through MiXCR, listing each CDR3 protein once. In the table there are about half a million distinct CDR3 sequences, roughly 24% of which are singletons. Each person with ophthalmopathy scored at least 3 on the Clinical Activity Score, reached NOSPECS grade 4 or higher, and had been ill under 3 months. V gave up 3 bases and J gave up 3 bases, with 14 bases separating them. The CDR3 is 16 residues long. Germline lookup yields CDR1 SGHVS and CDR2 FNYEAQ. Whole-study findings and limits: Researchers found most expanded thyroid clonotypes above 0.001 in blood as well. The model forecast ophthalmopathy, anticipating it by a median around 6.5 months before onset.

Source material: blood. This sequence originates from a woman aged 25 to 45 with Graves' ophthalmopathy. The chain carries TRBV7-6 and TRBJ2-2, with D tentatively TRBD1 (6 bases). The CDR3 reads CASSFRADRYTGELFF. In DNA, the CDR3 is TGTGCCAGCAGCTTTAGAGCGGACAGATACACCGGGGAGCTGTTTTTT.